This passage covers 26 T cell receptor beta chains from one sample sequenced in a study of OX40 agonist ivuxolimab in advanced cancers. Sequenced by immunoSEQ multiplex PCR; TCRdb stores in-frame clones only, minus some. The sample includes around 94,000 clones, 90% to 95% of them seen just once. The sequencing here drew on CD4+ or CD8+ T cells sorted from blood, taken in a trial of the OX40 agonist ivuxolimab. All receptors come from an adult with an advanced solid tumor such as melanoma, head and neck, liver or kidney cancer.

V gene TRBV5-1 combines with J gene TRBJ2-5; possibly TRBD1 for D (6 bases). The germline V gene encodes CDR1 SGHRS and CDR2 YFSETQ. V lost 5 bases and J 3 bases, leaving 8 bases between the germline ends. This CDR3 comprises 12 residues. CDR3 sequence: CASRQGEETQYF. CDR3 sequence (DNA): TGCGCCAGCAGACAGGGAGAAGAGACCCAGTACTTC.

This clone was counted only a few times. This rearrangement joins TRBV29-1 to TRBJ1-1; D is uncertain. This CDR3 is built from 11 residues. In germline, CDR1 is SQVTM, CDR2 ANQGSEA. Trimming shortened V by 4 bases and J by 1 base, and 4 bases separated the two germline ends. CDR3 DNA: TGCAGCGTTGCCACGAACACTGAAGCTTTCTTT. As protein: CSVATNTEAFF. Using reference TRBV29-1 and TRBJ1-1 for the parts outside the CDR3, the full variable domain is SAVISQKPSRDICQRGTSLTIQCQVDSQVTMMFWYRQQPGQSLTLIATANQGSEATYESGFVIDKFPISRPNLTFSTLTVSNMSPEDSSIYLCSVATNTEAFFGQGTRLTVV.

The gene calls are TRBV7-9 and TRBJ1-5, with TRBD1 matching over 9 bases. Unmatched junction bases numbered 4, after V lost 5 bases and J lost 5 bases. Germline assignment: CDR1 SEHNR and CDR2 FQNEAQ (reference sequence). The CDR3 extends over 14 amino acids. The CDR3 sequence: CASSTDRGDQPQHF. CDR3 DNA: TGTGCCAGCAGCACGGACAGGGGAGATCAGCCCCAGCATTTT.

This chain connects TRBV29-1 to TRBJ2-1; perhaps TRBD2 as D (5 bases). The V gene's germline CDR1 is SQVTM and CDR2 ANQGSEA. CDR3 size: 11 residues. V gave up 6 bases and J gave up 7 bases, with 10 bases separating them. This CDR3 reads CSVRGRNEQFF. CDR3 nucleotide sequence: TGCAGCGTCCGGGGTAGGAATGAGCAGTTCTTC.

This clone showed up just once. The chain uses TRBV7-9 and TRBJ2-2; D remains ambiguous. CDR1 SEHNR and CDR2 FQNEAQ come from the germline V gene (reference sequence). V was pared by 3 bases and J by 3 bases, with 5 bases between. This CDR3 contains 13 residues. CDR3 in amino acids: CASSFSDTGELFF. In nucleotides, the CDR3 is TGTGCCAGCAGCTTCTCTGACACCGGGGAGCTGTTTTTT.

Comment on this clone: The sample contains more than one DNA sequence encoding this CDR3. The chain has TRBV5-4 and TRBJ2-1, with 8 bases matching TRBD2. Germline CDR1 is SGHNT and CDR2 is YYREEE (reference sequence). Losses at the gene ends were 0 bases for V and 8 bases for J; bases not matched to a gene: 7. The CDR3 runs 15 residues. CDR3 region: CASSLGAGANDEQFF. Here the CDR3 DNA reads TGTGCCAGCAGCTTGGGAGCGGGGGCGAACGATGAGCAGTTCTTC.

About this clone itself: This same CDR3 is encoded by further DNA sequences in the sample. CDR3 residues: CASSIVGGLAGKQYF. The CDR3 coding sequence is TGTGCCAGTAGTATAGTAGGGGGACTAGCGGGAAAGCAGTACTTC. The chain employs TRBV19 and TRBJ2-7; 13 bases align to TRBD2. The trim removed 1 base at V and 8 bases at J, leaving 5 bases unmatched. CDR3 length: 15 amino acids. Germline assignment: CDR1 LNHDA and CDR2 SQIVND (reference sequence).

J is TRBJ1-5 and V is TRBV28; D perhaps matches TRBD1 (6 bases). CDR1 and CDR2 from the germline V gene are MDHEN and SYDVKM. Trimming took off 3 bases at V and 0 bases at J, with 18 bases between the two ends. This CDR3 contains 18 residues. The CDR3 DNA is TGTGCCAGCAGTTTTGTGGACAGTGCAGTTTTTAGCAATCAGCCCCAGCATTTT. Translating gives CASSFVDSAVFSNQPQHF.

V usage is TRBV7-2 and J usage is TRBJ1-2, with D uncertain. The V end lost 3 bases, the J end lost 7 bases, and 6 bases lay between the germline ends. CDR3 length: 11 amino acids. CDR1 and CDR2 (germline): SGHTA, FQGNSA. CDR3 residues: CASSFSPGYTF. The CDR3 DNA reads TGTGCCAGCAGCTTTTCGCCTGGCTACACCTTC.

The chain links TRBV11-2 to TRBJ2-5, with 11 positions matching TRBD2. Near its end, the DNA agrees better with TRBJ2-7, so the J call may be wrong. Germline V gives CDR1 SGHAT, CDR2 FQNNGV. CDR3 size: 16 residues. The CDR3, as DNA: TGTGCCAGCAGCTCTTTGACTAGCGGGAATATCTACGAGCAGTACTTC. It codes for CASSSLTSGNIYEQYF.

The CDR3 here is CASSLDRGSGTQYF. CDR3 sequence (DNA): TGTGCCAGCAGCTTGGATAGGGGGTCGGGGACCCAGTACTTC. V usage is TRBV5-4 and J usage is TRBJ2-5; D might be TRBD1 (6 bases). There are 14 residues in the CDR3. Looked up from germline, CDR1 is SGHNT and CDR2 is YYREEE (reference sequence). The V gene lost 0 bases and the J gene lost 7 bases, with 13 bases spanning the gap. Full variable domain (rest looked up from reference TRBV5-4 and TRBJ2-5): ETGVTQSPTHLIKTRGQQVTLRCSSQSGHNTVSWYQQALGQGPQFIFQYYREEENGRGNFPPRFSGLQFPNYSSELNVNALELDDSALYLCASSLDRGSGTQYFGPGTRLLVL.

This chain uses TRBV2 with TRBJ2-1; maybe TRBD2 (6 bases). The CDR3 is 13 residues long. CDR1 and CDR2 (germline): SNHLY, FYNNEI. Trimming took off 2 bases at V and 9 bases at J, with 11 bases between the two ends. CDR3 in amino acids: CASSETYSGEQFF. The CDR3 region has the DNA TGTGCCAGCAGTGAAACCTATAGCGGTGAGCAGTTCTTC. The variable domain in full, completed from reference TRBV2 and TRBJ2-1, reads EPEVTQTPSHQVTQMGQEVILRCVPISNHLYFYWYRQILGQKVEFLVSFYNNEISEKSEIFDDQFSVERPDGSNFTLKIRSTKLEDSAMYFCASSETYSGEQFFGPGTRLTVL.

V usage is TRBV25-1 and J usage is TRBJ1-6; D unresolved. This CDR3 comprises 13 residues. Deletions cut 2 bases from V and 11 bases from J, with 10 bases between. Per germline, CDR1 MGHDK and CDR2 SYGVNS. The CDR3 is CASSEEGIAPLHF. The CDR3 DNA reads TGTGCCAGCAGTGAAGAAGGGATAGCACCCCTCCACTTT.

This clone was found a few times. The chain joins TRBV30 to TRBJ2-7, with a tentative D call TRBD1 (5 bases). V was cut by 5 bases and J by 0 bases, with 11 bases left in between. Germline V gives CDR1 GTSNPN, CDR2 SVGIG (reference sequence). CDR3 length: 13 residues. DNA for the CDR3: TGTGCCTGGGGTACAGGAGTCTCCTACGAGCAGTACTTC. Amino acids: CAWGTGVSYEQYF. Supplemented by reference TRBV30 and TRBJ2-7, the full variable domain reads SQTIHQWPATLVQPVGSPLSLECTVEGTSNPNLYWYRQAAGRGLQLLFYSVGIGQISSEVPQNLSASRPQDRQFILSSKKLLLSDSGFYLCAWGTGVSYEQYFGPGTRLTVT.

The chain recombines TRBV6-5 with TRBJ2-7; the D gene is possibly TRBD2 (6 bases). Germline CDR1 reads MNHEY; CDR2 reads SVGAGI. The CDR3 contains 15 residues. The V end lost 4 bases, the J end lost 2 bases, and 15 bases lay between the germline ends. The CDR3 DNA follows: TGTGCCAGCAGTTCCCCCGGGGGAGCAACCTACGAGCAGTACTTC. It specifies CASSSPGGATYEQYF.

The V call is TRBV5-6, the J call TRBJ2-7; no clear D. The germline gives CDR1 SGHDT, CDR2 YYEEEE. Trimming left V 0 bases short and J 5 bases short, with 6 bases between. The CDR3 runs 12 residues. In DNA, the CDR3 is TGTGCCAGCAGCTTGGGATCCCACGAGCAGTACTTC. Its translation is CASSLGSHEQYF.

The J gene is TRBJ2-4, the V gene TRBV18; D uncertain. This CDR3 contains 16 residues. With 3 bases removed from V and 0 bases from J, the gap between germline ends came to 12 bases. CDR1 is KGHSH, CDR2 LQKENI, per germline. The CDR3 region is CASSPRVDVAKNIQYF. The CDR3 DNA reads as TGTGCCAGCTCACCTCGGGTCGACGTAGCCAAAAACATTCAGTACTTC.

V gene TRBV7-4 combines with J gene TRBJ2-7, with D possibly being TRBD2 (6 bases). Trimming stripped 4 bases from V and 3 bases from J, with 16 bases between. In germline, CDR1 is SGHVT, CDR2 SQSDAQ. This CDR3 region has 15 residues. The CDR3 loop reads CASSWDFLGFYEQYF. The CDR3 coding sequence is TGTGCCAGCAGCTGGGACTTCCTGGGGTTCTACGAGCAGTACTTC.

This sequence joins TRBV2 and TRBJ1-2, with D possibly being TRBD1 (6 bases). Trimming removed 0 bases at V and 8 bases at J, with 13 bases between. CDR3 size: 14 residues. Germline V gives CDR1 SNHLY, CDR2 FYNNEI. The CDR3 protein is CASSEAYRVKGYTF. The CDR3 DNA reads as TGTGCCAGCAGTGAAGCCTACAGGGTTAAGGGCTACACCTTC.

The chain uses TRBV19 and TRBJ2-1; tentative D call: TRBD2 (5 bases). Trimming pared 6 bases from V and 0 bases from J, leaving 15 bases between. CDR3 length equals 16 residues. Germline CDR1 LNHDA, CDR2 SQIVND (reference sequence). The CDR3 protein is CASRLVSVSSYNEQFF. CDR3 bases: TGTGCCAGTAGGCTGGTTAGCGTTAGCTCCTACAATGAGCAGTTCTTC.

The chain employs TRBV5-6 and TRBJ2-7, with 7 bases that match TRBD1. The CDR3 sequence is 12 residues long. Looked up from germline, CDR1 is SGHDT and CDR2 is YYEEEE. Trimming cost V 4 bases and J 6 bases; bases outside gene matches: 4. CDR3 sequence reads: CASSVEGAEQYF. The CDR3 DNA follows: TGTGCCAGCAGCGTAGAGGGGGCCGAGCAGTACTTC.

This chain joins TRBV19 and TRBJ2-1, with 7 bases fitting TRBD2. This CDR3 has 15 amino acids. The germline CDR1 and CDR2 sequences are LNHDA and SQIVND (reference sequence). V shed 5 bases and J 2 bases; nucleotides not matched to a gene: 6. CDR3 in DNA: TGTGCCAGTAGTGGGGGGAGGGGCCCCTACAATGAGCAGTTCTTC. Translation gives CASSGGRGPYNEQFF.

The rearrangement uses TRBV7-2 and TRBJ2-3; 8 nucleotides line up with TRBD2. Germline CDR1 and CDR2: SGHTA and FQGNSA. V lost 3 bases, J lost 1 base, and 3 bases stayed unmatched. The CDR3 has 15 residues. The CDR3 DNA sequence: TGTGCCAGCAGCTTCACGGGAGGGCGCACAGATACGCAGTATTTT. Protein product: CASSFTGGRTDTQYF.

J is TRBJ2-1 and V is TRBV19, with 13 bases fitting TRBD2. The CDR3 is 17 residues long. J was trimmed by 5 bases and V by 0 bases; bases with no gene match: 4. The germline CDR1 and CDR2 sequences are LNHDA and SQIVND (reference sequence). CDR3 residues: CASSIDGGLAGNNEQFF. CDR3 nucleotides: TGTGCCAGTAGTATAGATGGGGGACTAGCGGGAAACAATGAGCAGTTCTTC. The variable domain in full, completed from reference TRBV19 and TRBJ2-1, reads DGGITQSPKYLFRKEGQNVTLSCEQNLNHDAMYWYRQDPGQGLRLIYYSQIVNDFQKGDIAEGYSVSREKKESFPLTVTSAQKNPTAFYLCASSIDGGLAGNNEQFFGPGTRLTVL.

This clone was detected a few times. The V and J genes are TRBV9 and TRBJ2-2; no clear D gene. V dropped 0 bases and J dropped 6 bases, with 12 bases sitting between them. The CDR3 is 15 residues long. CDR1 and CDR2 (germline): SGDLS, YYNGEE. This chain's CDR3 is CASSVDAFGSGELFF. The DNA of the CDR3 is TGTGCCAGCAGCGTAGATGCTTTTGGGTCCGGGGAGCTGTTTTTT.

In DNA, the CDR3 is TGTGCCAGTAGTATACAATCTCGCAGTTACTATGGCTACACCTTC. Amino acid sequence: CASSIQSRSYYGYTF. The V and J genes are TRBV19 and TRBJ1-2; D uncertain. CDR3 size: 15 residues. The germline CDR1 and CDR2 sequences are LNHDA and SQIVND (reference sequence). Trimming pared 2 bases from V and 3 bases from J, leaving 13 bases between.